This T cell receptor (beta chain) was profiled in a study of T cells after yellow fever vaccination. This clonotype was recorded many times. TCRdb ran MiXCR on the 5' RACE reads and lists one entry per CDR3 protein. The table includes hundreds of thousands of distinct CDR3 sequences, roughly 12% detected once. The clonotype comes from a man aged 25 to 45 who received the YFV17D yellow fever vaccine. Sample: PBMCs, taken on the day of the yellow fever booster vaccination.

CDR3 coding DNA: TGTGCCAGTAGCGTCGCCGGGGCTAGCGGATACCAAGAGACCCAGTACTTC. It translates to CASSVAGASGYQETQYF. The chain couples TRBV19 to TRBJ2-5; TRBD2 agrees at 7 bases. This CDR3 has 17 residues. V was pared by 6 bases and J by 0 bases, with 13 bases of the junction left unmatched. The germline CDR1 and CDR2 sequences are LNHDA and SQIVND (reference sequence).